This TCR beta chain originates from a study of blood T cell repertoires in COVID-19 (dated by TCRdb to 2018 to 2020). Turning to the overall study: Samples covering the acute and convalescent phases of COVID-19 were provided by collaborators in the United States, Italy and Spain. Samples were obtained from the ongoing ImmuneRACE study (first 160 participants) and from some 1,200 subjects provided by 6 global collaborators. The material from the prospective study consisted of cDNA or gDNA derived from T cells, B-cell-depleted T cells, or PBMCs. The dataset comprised deeply sampled blood TCRbeta repertoires from subjects exposed to, actively infected with, or recovered from COVID-19. The repertoires were made available in a free public database intended to serve as a resource for research on the immune response to SARS-CoV-2. Nearly every sample came with metadata listing a de-identified subject ID, COVID-19 status, age in years and sex. Where available, HLA class I and class II types were obtained from metadata supplied by the sample provider rather than from assay-based typing.

General conclusions and limits of the study: The quantity of clinical and demographic metadata differed by source and by participant and was supplied without curation.

TCRbeta CDR3 regions were amplified from genomic DNA by means of the immunoSEQ Assay, a bias-controlled multiplex PCR. The published analysis was carried out like this. Nucleated cell counts per sample were estimated from amplification of reference gene primers within the assay. Sequence reads were collapsed and filtered to measure the absolute abundance of every unique TCRbeta CDR3 rearrangement. For each sample, productive Simpson clonality was calculated as the square root of Simpson's diversity index over productive rearrangements. The immuneACCESS repertoire file appears here via TCRdb, limited to in-frame rearrangements. These files lack a portion of the clones; in checked studies, under half of the deficit traces to unresolved V genes, and the cause of the others is not known. Clone size and V and J calls were adopted from that table, with D and trimming inferred from the DNA. The sample includes 92,000 or so clones, with approximately 88% observed a single time. Around 0.47% of the sample is held by the ten biggest clonotypes.

V and J lose 2 bases and 5 bases, and a span of 12 bases separates them. CDR1 and CDR2 were assigned from the germline V gene (reference sequence) as LGHDT and YNNKEL. The CDR3 holds 14 amino acids from the cysteine to the phenylalanine. The DNA shown is the 42-base CDR3, in frame from base 1. Whole blood was collected in K2EDTA tubes by collaborating institutions according to the institutions' own protocols. For TCRbeta analysis, collaborator samples were shipped as frozen whole blood, as isolated PBMCs, or as DNA extracted from either sample type. A note on this clone: Its antigen has not been determined. Base qualities are not recorded, but no much larger clone differs from it by a single base.

The sample was peripheral blood. The chain couples TRBV3-1 (or the pseudogene TRBV3-2) to TRBJ2-5; no D gene call is confident. This TCR was recovered from a man in his sixties with acute or convalescent COVID-19. The encoded CDR3 is CASSQLLSRETQYF. The nucleotide sequence reads TGTGCCAGCAGCCAACTCTTGAGTCGGGAGACCCAGTACTTC.